Below are 2 T cell receptor beta chains sequenced from a single sample in a study of shared clonotypes between healthy human individuals (dated by TCRdb to 2019 to 2021). Library prep was done by the immunoSEQ multiplex PCR assay. Not all clones reach the TCRdb copy of this immuneACCESS table, which keeps in-frame sequences only. Checked studies attribute under half of the gap to unresolved V genes and leave the rest unexplained. The sample includes about 2 million clones, with approximately 95% observed a single time. About 1.1% of the sample comes from the top ten. For the CD8 naive samples, CD45RO-negative cells were positively selected for CCR7, yielding a CD45RA+CCR7+ population from which TemRA cells were excluded. Sequenced input: naive CD8+ T cells sorted from blood. Sample cell subset or site, as interpreted from the label and publication: CD45RA+CCR7+. The origin of the receptors is a man in his late teens or twenties in good health.

The chain couples TRBV27 to TRBJ2-2; 9 bases line up with TRBD1. Germline lookup yields CDR1 MNHEY and CDR2 SMNVEV (reference sequence). The CDR3 loop spans 13 amino acids. With 8 bases clipped from V and 5 bases from J, the junction kept 3 bases outside the gene matches. The CDR3: CASRTGETGELFF. CDR3 DNA sequence: TGTGCCAGCCGGACAGGGGAGACCGGGGAGCTGTTTTTT.

V and J are TRBV27 and TRBJ2-3; a possible D gene is TRBD2 (7 bases). The ends were cut back, 5 bases at V and 4 bases at J, with 22 bases in the middle. CDR1 and CDR2 (germline): MNHEY, SMNVEV (reference sequence). The length of the CDR3 is 17 residues. CDR3 in DNA: TGTGCCAGCAGTCTCGAGGGAGGGGACACCAGCCCAGATACGCAGTATTTT. Translating gives CASSLEGGDTSPDTQYF.